This TCR beta chain derives from a study of CD8 T cells in Susac syndrome. After extraction with the RNeasy kit, roughly 0.5 to 1 ug of the RNA was reverse transcribed using random hexamers. TCRdb re-derived calls from the immunoSEQ multiplex PCR reads in MiXCR, one entry per CDR3 protein. The sample has around 140,000 distinct CDR3 sequences, 95% seen once. The ends lost 1 base at V and 3 bases at J; junction bases unmatched: 3. This CDR3 contains 15 residues. Germline CDR1 and CDR2: LGHDT and YNNKEL (reference sequence). This TCR was sampled from a human donor with Susac syndrome. The gene calls are TRBV3-1 and TRBJ2-7, with 10 positions matching TRBD1. Material for sequencing was CD4+ T cells from PBMCs. CDR3 loop: CASSQGQGAYYEQYF. Written as DNA, the CDR3 is TGTGCCAGCAGCCAAGGACAGGGGGCCTACTACGAGCAGTACTTC.